These 7 T cell receptor beta chains originate from one sample sequenced in a study of T cell repertoires in urothelial bladder cancer. Clones were read by immunoSEQ multiplex PCR, and TCRdb kept only the in-frame ones, dropping some. The table lists 10,000 or so clones, approximately 71% of them singletons. The specimen sequenced was tumor-infiltrating cells from bladder cancer. The receptors come from a human donor with a benign inflammatory bladder lesion.

This clone was observed a single time. This chain joins TRBV6-5 and TRBJ1-2; D is unresolved. This CDR3 has 15 amino acids. The ends were cut back, 0 bases at V and 3 bases at J, with 11 bases in the middle. Germline V gene sequence: CDR1 MNHEY, CDR2 SVGAGI. CDR3 in amino acids: CASSYSSILDYGYTF. The CDR3 DNA reads TGTGCCAGCAGTTACTCGAGTATCCTCGACTATGGCTACACCTTC.

The CDR3 protein is CATSRERTGYGYTF. CDR3 nucleotides: TGTGCCACCAGCAGAGAACGGACAGGATATGGCTACACCTTC. The genes are TRBV15 and TRBJ1-2, with 7 bases identical to TRBD1. The germline gives CDR1 LNHNV, CDR2 YYDKDF (reference sequence). V dropped 0 bases and J dropped 5; count of bases not matched to a gene: 3. The length of the CDR3 is 14 residues.

The rearrangement joins TRBV5-4 to TRBJ2-5, with 7 positions matching TRBD2. This CDR3 is built from 15 residues. The germline V gene encodes CDR1 SGHNT and CDR2 YYREEE (reference sequence). V shed 1 base and J 4 bases; nucleotides not matched to a gene: 7. The CDR3 DNA follows: TGTGCCAGCAGCTTGTGGCTAGCGGTCCTAGAGACCCAGTACTTC. It is translated as CASSLWLAVLETQYF.

The genes are TRBV30 and TRBJ2-5, with 9 nucleotides matching TRBD2. Germline CDR1 reads GTSNPN; CDR2 reads SVGIG (reference sequence). The CDR3 is made up of 14 amino acids. The V gene end was trimmed by 4 bases and the J gene end by 5 bases; junction bases not matched to a gene: 8. The CDR3 reads CAWTAGGPQETQYF. The DNA of the CDR3 is TGTGCCTGGACTGCGGGGGGGCCCCAGGAGACCCAGTACTTC.

This clone was seen a single time. The rearrangement joins TRBV2 to TRBJ1-4; D is uncertain. This CDR3 has 14 residues. Trimming took off 6 bases at V and 7 bases at J, with 15 bases between the two ends. Per the germline V gene, CDR1 is SNHLY and CDR2 is FYNNEI. As DNA, the CDR3 is TGTGCCAGCAGCTTGCGGGGTAGAGGTGAAAAACTGTTTTTT. Translated, it gives CASSLRGRGEKLFF. Complete variable domain (other parts from reference TRBV2 and TRBJ1-4): EPEVTQTPSHQVTQMGQEVILRCVPISNHLYFYWYRQILGQKVEFLVSFYNNEISEKSEIFDDQFSVERPDGSNFTLKIRSTKLEDSAMYFCASSLRGRGEKLFFGSGTQLSVL.

The rearrangement links TRBV6-5 to TRBJ1-6; a weak D match, TRBD1 (5 bases). This CDR3 is 16 amino acids long. The V end was cut by 0 bases, the J end by 7 bases, with 13 bases between. Germline CDR1 and CDR2: MNHEY and SVGAGI. DNA for the CDR3: TGTGCCAGCAGTTACTCGGGGGGAGCCCGGAATTCACCCCTCCACTTT. It is translated as CASSYSGGARNSPLHF.

This clone is deemed medium-sized. The V and J genes are TRBV2 and TRBJ1-1; D gene unclear. CDR1 SNHLY and CDR2 FYNNEI come from the germline V gene. This CDR3 region has 11 residues. V was cut by 1 base and J by 11 bases, with 8 bases left in between. The CDR3: CASSEEGRAFF. The CDR3 DNA sequence: TGTGCCAGCAGTGAAGAGGGTCGGGCTTTCTTT.